One T cell receptor beta chain is described in this entry. The antigen is unknown. These data are taken from a study of cytomegalovirus exposure and HLA in healthy donors. Trimming left V 2 bases short and J 8 bases short, with 18 bases between. The CDR3 spans 15 residues. The PCR used 60 Vbeta and 13 Jbeta primers. Generated by immunoSEQ multiplex PCR, the TCRdb table keeps only in-frame clones and is missing some. The sample consists of 150,000 to 200,000 clones, more than 75% of them appearing once. Study conclusions and caveats: Researchers catalogued about 160 TCR beta chains as cytomegalovirus-associated. Being productive about 87% or about 30% of the time was typical of most TCR beta V segments in an earlier analysis. The authors later found HLA-associated TCR beta chains more clonally expanded than equally common others.

The chain recombines TRBV23-1 with TRBJ1-2; D remains unclear. TRBV23-1 is flagged as an ORF with uncertain function. This sequence was found in a woman aged 30 to 39 in good health and CMV-seropositive. The source material was PBMCs. The CDR3 loop is CASSQPDVRLYGYTF. The DNA of the CDR3 is TGCGCCAGCAGTCAACCGGACGTTAGACTATACGGCTACACCTTC.